Below, 9 T cell receptor beta chains from the same sample are listed, as sequenced in a study of CD8 T cells in ankylosing spondylitis. One entry per CDR3 protein, called by TCRdb with MiXCR from the 5' RACE reads. The sample has 150,000 to 200,000 distinct CDR3 sequences, 10% to 15% seen once. Sample: blood, either unsorted or a sorted T cell fraction (not recorded which). These receptors were obtained from a female donor with ankylosing spondylitis or in good health (not recorded which).

At least ten counts were recorded for this clonotype. One end of the junction is discordant with germline, which a read error may explain. The chain couples TRBV9 to TRBJ1-1; no firm D call. The germline CDR1 and CDR2 sequences are SGDLS and YYNGEE. This CDR3 region has 15 residues. The CDR3 sequence: CASSPIDPGNTEAFF. The CDR3, as DNA: TGCGCCAGCAGCCCGATTGACCCGGGGAACACTGAAGCTTTCTTT.

This clonotype was detected a few times. The chain is built from TRBV5-1 and TRBJ1-1; D might be TRBD1 (5 bases). Germline V gene lookup returns CDR1 SGHRS and CDR2 YFSETQ. The CDR3 sequence is 15 residues long. V was clipped by 6 bases and J by 1 base, with 16 bases between them. This CDR3 is CASTAGPIPNTEAFF. The CDR3 nucleotides read TGCGCCAGCACCGCGGGACCGATCCCGAACACTGAAGCTTTCTTT.

This clonotype was detected a few times. The V and J genes are TRBV20-1 and TRBJ2-3; D gene uncertain. The V gene lost 3 bases and the J gene lost 2 bases, with 3 bases spanning the gap. This CDR3 is 11 amino acids long. Germline CDR1 and CDR2: DFQATT and SNEGSKA (reference sequence). This CDR3 reads CSASITDTQYF. The CDR3 nucleotides read TGCAGTGCTAGTATCACAGATACGCAGTATTTT.

This clonotype was recorded at least ten times. The J gene is TRBJ1-1, the V gene TRBV6-1; the D is unclear. The CDR3 is made up of 14 amino acids. Trimming left V 6 bases short and J 1 base short, with 12 bases between. CDR1 is MNHNS and CDR2 is SASEGT in the germline V gene. CDR3 loop: CASRRSEENTEAFF. CDR3 coding DNA: TGTGCCAGCAGGAGGTCGGAAGAGAACACTGAAGCTTTCTTT.

This clonotype was found a few times. The V and J genes are TRBV20-1 and TRBJ1-5; D not resolved. V lost 1 base and J 7 bases, leaving 20 bases between the germline ends. The germline V gene encodes CDR1 DFQATT and CDR2 SNEGSKA (reference sequence). This CDR3 comprises 16 residues. The CDR3 sequence: CSARVPSIGIRQPQHF. In DNA, the CDR3 is TGCAGTGCTAGAGTGCCCTCGATAGGTATCCGGCAGCCCCAGCATTTT.

This clonotype has ten or more counts. The V and J genes are TRBV28 and TRBJ2-2, with 7 bases fitting TRBD1. This CDR3 region has 16 residues. Per germline, CDR1 MDHEN and CDR2 SYDVKM. V was clipped by 7 bases and J by 3 bases; unmatched bases: 11. CDR3 residues: CASNHQGGADTGELFF. DNA for the CDR3: TGTGCCAGCAACCATCAAGGGGGCGCGGACACCGGGGAGCTGTTTTTT.

In nucleotides, the CDR3 is TGTGCCAGCAGCTTGGATTTCGAGCAGTTCTTC. It codes for CASSLDFEQFF. The chain recombines TRBV7-2 with TRBJ2-1; D is unresolved. Per germline, CDR1 SGHTA and CDR2 FQGNSA. The CDR3 length is 11 residues. V lost 3 bases, J lost 10 bases, and 7 bases lay in between.

This clonotype was seen only a few times. The V call is TRBV7-2, the J call TRBJ1-1; TRBD1 matches at 10 bases. CDR1 and CDR2 (germline): SGHTA, FQGNSA. Trimming took 3 bases from V and 0 from J; bases not matched to a gene: 7. CDR3 length: 17 residues. The DNA of the CDR3 is TGTGCCAGCAGCTTCCGGGACAGGGGCGCCGTGAACACTGAAGCTTTCTTT. Its protein is CASSFRDRGAVNTEAFF.

The chain uses TRBV7-8 and TRBJ2-3, with 9 bases fitting TRBD1. The CDR3 runs to 18 residues. Germline CDR1 SGHVS, CDR2 FQNEAQ. Trimming took 2 bases from V and 0 from J; bases not matched to a gene: 9. CDR3 nucleotide sequence: TGTGCCAGCAGCTTAAGGGCGGCGGACAGGGGAAGCACAGATACGCAGTATTTT. Residues: CASSLRAADRGSTDTQYF.